These 10 T cell receptor beta chains were sequenced from one sample in a study of T cell repertoires in cytomegalovirus infection (dated by TCRdb to between 2018 and 2020). Sequencing was carried out with an Illumina HiSeq 1500. Clones were called with MiXCR by TCRdb after fastp trimmed the public reads at Q25, and only in-frame beta chains were retained. Records with the same CDR3 protein are collapsed into one entry carrying the most frequent genes and DNA. The sample has roughly 300,000 distinct CDR3 sequences on record, over 7.5% of them singletons. Roughly 4.5% of the sample comes from the top ten. Material: PBMCs. The receptors here all came from a human donor in good health (CMV status not recorded). Some clones in this sample may be carry-over from other donors' samples.

The CDR3 sequence: CASSAMTSGPQFF. In DNA form, the CDR3 reads TGTGCCAGCAGCGCGATGACTAGCGGGCCCCAGTTCTTC. The rearrangement uses TRBV11-2 and TRBJ2-1; 10 positions match TRBD2. The V segment lost 5 bases and the J segment 13 bases; nucleotides outside the gene matches: 8. The germline gives CDR1 SGHAT, CDR2 FQNNGV. This CDR3 contains 13 residues.

In this sample, this clonotype turned up a few times. V is TRBV6-6 and J is TRBJ2-7; weak D call: TRBD2 (7 bases). Per germline, CDR1 MNHNY and CDR2 SVGAGI (reference sequence). This CDR3 contains 14 residues. The V gene lost 7 bases and the J gene lost 3 bases, with 16 bases spanning the gap. This CDR3 is CASTGGGRGYEQYF. CDR3 nucleotides: TGTGCCAGCACGGGGGGAGGCAGGGGCTACGAGCAGTACTTC.

There are a few counts of this clonotype. The chain combines TRBV28 with TRBJ2-4, with TRBD1 as a possible D gene (6 bases). Germline V gives CDR1 MDHEN, CDR2 SYDVKM. This CDR3 is 16 amino acids long. Trimming cost V 5 bases and J 0 bases, with 14 bases left between them. CDR3 nucleotides: TGTGCCAGCAGTCTCCCCGAGGGGGTAGCCAAAAACATTCAGTACTTC. It encodes CASSLPEGVAKNIQYF.

Many counts were recorded for this clonotype. The chain carries TRBV2 and TRBJ2-1, with TRBD2 matching over 9 bases. This CDR3 is 16 amino acids long. Per germline, CDR1 SNHLY and CDR2 FYNNEI. The V segment lost 1 base and the J segment 3 bases; nucleotides outside the gene matches: 4. CDR3 sequence reads: CASSEVRLAVYNEQFF. In DNA, the CDR3 is TGTGCCAGCAGTGAAGTCAGACTAGCGGTCTACAATGAGCAGTTCTTC.

This clonotype was seen repeatedly, ten times or more. V usage is TRBV7-2 and J usage is TRBJ1-5; 8 positions match TRBD1. The trim removed 4 bases at V and 10 bases at J, leaving 12 bases unmatched. The CDR3 has 15 amino acids. CDR1 and CDR2 (germline): SGHTA, FQGNSA. Here the CDR3 reads CASSSIGDRTFPQHF. CDR3 DNA: TGTGCCAGCAGCTCCATAGGGGACAGGACGTTCCCCCAGCATTTT.

CDR3 coding DNA: TGTGCCAGCAGTTTGCCGGCGGAGGACTACGAGCAGTACTTC. It translates to CASSLPAEDYEQYF. The rearrangement links TRBV12-3 or TRBV12-4 to TRBJ2-7, with D possibly TRBD2 on 5 matching bases. The CDR3 contains 14 residues. Trimming removed 3 bases from V and 3 bases from J, with 12 bases in between.

A few counts support this clonotype. This sequence joins TRBV12-5 and TRBJ2-7; D might be TRBD2 (5 bases). Trimming pared 4 bases from V and 3 bases from J, leaving 13 bases between. Germline V gene sequence: CDR1 LGHNT, CDR2 FRNRAP. CDR3 size: 14 residues. The CDR3 reads CASGSRDMGYEQYF. The CDR3 DNA sequence: TGTGCTAGTGGTTCGAGGGATATGGGCTACGAGCAGTACTTC.

This clonotype was found a few times. In DNA, the CDR3 is TGTGCCAGCAGTTACTCGAGAGTGGGGGGCTCCTACAATGAGCAGTTCTTC. Translated: CASSYSRVGGSYNEQFF. This chain uses TRBV6-2 or TRBV6-3 with TRBJ2-1; D is perhaps TRBD2 (6 bases). Trimming took off 0 bases at V and 0 bases at J, with 12 bases between the two ends. The germline V gene has CDR1 MNHEY and CDR2 SVGEGT. The CDR3 totals 17 residues.

This clonotype was detected many times. The V call is TRBV7-2, the J call TRBJ2-7; D is possibly TRBD2 (5 bases). This CDR3 comprises 16 residues. Trimming left V 5 bases short and J 5 bases short, with 22 bases between. Germline V gives CDR1 SGHTA, CDR2 FQGNSA. This CDR3 is CASSPGLPTRSHEQYF. DNA of the CDR3: TGTGCCAGCAGCCCTGGACTCCCAACCCGGAGCCACGAGCAGTACTTC.

The V call is TRBV5-4, the J call TRBJ1-2; TRBD1 is a possible D gene (6 bases). This CDR3 contains 12 residues. Germline-derived CDR1 and CDR2 are SGHNT and YYREEE (reference sequence). V was clipped by 9 bases and J by 8 bases, with 17 bases between them. CDR3 coding DNA: TGTGCCACCACACAGGGAGCTTGGGGCTACACCTTC. This translates into CATTQGAWGYTF.